This T cell receptor beta chain is from a study of blood T cell repertoires in COVID-19. Background on the study: Sources were T cells, B-cell-depleted T cells, or PBMCs; the material itself was cDNA or gDNA.

This table comes from immunoSEQ multiplex PCR, and its TCRdb copy is limited to in-frame clones, with some not included. The sample includes under 250,000 clones, 85% to 90% of them seen just once. The sample was peripheral blood. This receptor was taken from a man aged 50 to 59 with COVID-19, enrolled during active disease.

The CDR3 protein is CASSPGTGGRYEQYF. The CDR3 nucleotides read TGTGCCAGCAGCCCAGGGACAGGGGGCAGGTACGAGCAGTACTTC. The rearrangement joins TRBV11-3 to TRBJ2-7; 12 positions match TRBD1. With V trimmed by 5 bases and J by 4 bases, 6 bases remained unmatched. The CDR3 totals 15 residues. Germline assignment: CDR1 SGHNT and CDR2 YENEEA.